This T cell receptor (beta chain) emerged from a study of blood T cells in healthy people across ages. The germline V gene has CDR1 SGHTA and CDR2 FQGNSA. Trimming took 4 bases from V and 3 from J; bases not matched to a gene: 1. The CDR3 totals 14 residues. Study results and limitations: Older age went with lower TCR beta diversity per million T cells, in a roughly linear way.

For the second PCR, which ran for 7 to 11 cycles, a sample-barcoded 5' primer and a J-beta primer mix were used. TCRdb reanalysed the 5' RACE reads using MiXCR and keeps one entry per CDR3 protein. Among about a million distinct CDR3 sequences listed, around 46% were seen once. There are many counts of this clonotype. Its target is unknown. Drawn from each donor were approximately 9.2 milliliters of peripheral blood. The source of this sequence is a man aged 25 to 40 in good health. Sequencing was carried out using blood. The rearrangement uses TRBV7-2 and TRBJ2-3, with TRBD2 identical over 10 bases. CDR3 DNA sequence: TGTGCCAGCAGCTCGGGACTAGCGACAGATACGCAGTATTTT. It codes for CASSSGLATDTQYF.